Listed here are 7 T cell receptor beta chains from one sample, sequenced in a study of cytomegalovirus exposure and HLA in healthy donors. The PCR was carried out with 60 Vbeta primers and 13 Jbeta primers. Repertoires were generated with immunoSEQ multiplex PCR, while TCRdb's copy carries only in-frame clones and drops some. Of under 200,000 clones in the sample, about 65% were seen once. Specimen: PBMCs. The source is a woman aged 18-35 years in good health and CMV-seropositive.

The CDR3 bases are TGCGCCAGCAGTATTACTGCCACAGATACGCAGTATTTT. Protein sequence: CASSITATDTQYF. The V and J genes are TRBV4-3 and TRBJ2-3, with D unresolved. The V and J ends lost 6 bases and 2 bases respectively, with 9 bases between them. CDR1 is LGHNA and CDR2 is YSLEER in the germline V gene. CDR3 length: 13 residues.

The CDR3 reads CASSVLVRDYGYTF. The CDR3 nucleotides read TGTGCCAGCAGTGTGCTCGTCAGGGACTATGGCTACACCTTC. The chain recombines TRBV28 with TRBJ1-2; a possible D gene is TRBD1 (5 bases). V lost 5 bases to trimming and J lost 3 bases, with 13 bases between them. Germline values: CDR1 MDHEN, CDR2 SYDVKM. The CDR3 has 14 residues.

The chain employs TRBV7-9 and TRBJ2-3; 8 bases agree with TRBD2. This CDR3 has 18 amino acids. Germline loops: CDR1 SEHNR, CDR2 FQNEAQ (reference sequence). The trim removed 1 base at V and 4 bases at J, leaving 13 bases unmatched. CDR3 amino acids: CASSLGAGGSGGADTQYF. The CDR3 DNA is TGTGCCAGCAGCTTAGGGGCTGGGGGGAGCGGGGGAGCAGATACGCAGTATTTT.

V usage is TRBV6-5 and J usage is TRBJ1-2; D not certain. The CDR3 contains 13 residues. Germline-derived CDR1 and CDR2 are MNHEY and SVGAGI. V lost 7 bases to trimming and J lost 8 bases, with 17 bases between them. The CDR3 nucleotides read TGTGCCAGCACGCGGCAGCTCCTTGGAGGCTACACCTTC. This translates into CASTRQLLGGYTF.

As concerns this clone: At one end the junction does not follow the germline gene, possibly because of a read error. The chain couples TRBV7-7 to TRBJ1-3; D gene unclear. The CDR3 covers 14 residues. Germline V CDR1 and CDR2: SSHAT, FNYEAQ (reference sequence). DNA for the CDR3: TGTGCTAGCAGCCCTGCCAGCTCTGGAAACACCATATATTTT. As protein: CASSPASSGNTIYF.

This clone was found a few times. The chain carries TRBV9 and TRBJ2-7; D remains unclear. V shed 4 bases and J shed 3 bases, with 14 bases lying between them. This CDR3 is built from 14 residues. Germline V CDR1 and CDR2: SGDLS, YYNGEE. This chain's CDR3 is CASSPDSLLYEQYF. The DNA for the CDR3 is TGTGCCAGCAGCCCTGACTCCCTTCTCTACGAGCAGTACTTC.

The rearrangement uses TRBV30 and TRBJ2-1; TRBD1 matches 9 bases. There are 15 residues in the CDR3. Losses at the gene ends were 5 bases for V and 9 bases for J; bases not matched to a gene: 14. Germline V CDR1 and CDR2: GTSNPN, SVGIG (reference sequence). In nucleotides, the CDR3 is TGTGCCTGGTACTCCGGGACAGGGTGGCGGGGTGAGCAGTTCTTC. Translating it yields CAWYSGTGWRGEQFF.